This entry lists 28 T cell receptor beta chains sequenced from one sample in a study of shared clonotypes between healthy human individuals. Cells designated naive CD8 were CD45RO-negative and were positively selected for CCR7, with terminally differentiated effector memory CD45RA+ cells excluded. Only in-frame clones appear in the TCRdb table, and some are missing; sequencing was by immunoSEQ multiplex PCR. The sample yields approximately 1.9 million clones, approximately 92% seen once. Sequenced: naive CD8+ T cells from PBMCs. These receptors came from a man between 18 and 29 years old in good health. Some clones in this sample may be carry-over from other donors' samples.

The V and J genes are TRBV2 and TRBJ2-3; D is perhaps TRBD2 (6 bases). Germline CDR1 and CDR2: SNHLY and FYNNEI. The V gene lost 4 bases and the J gene lost 0 bases, with 11 bases spanning the gap. CDR3 length: 15 amino acids. CDR3 DNA: TGTGCCAGCAGTGTCACTAGCTTAAGCACAGATACGCAGTATTTT. This translates into CASSVTSLSTDTQYF.

V and J are TRBV7-2 and TRBJ2-1; 9 bases line up with TRBD1. Losses at the gene ends were 5 bases for V and 3 bases for J; bases not matched to a gene: 5. The germline CDR1 and CDR2 sequences are SGHTA and FQGNSA. CDR3 length: 15 residues. CDR3 bases: TGTGCCAGCAGCATCCGGGACAGGGACTACAATGAGCAGTTCTTC. This encodes CASSIRDRDYNEQFF.

The chain employs TRBV7-9 and TRBJ2-6, with 7 bases lining up with TRBD1. V gave up 4 bases and J gave up 0 bases; unmatched junction bases: 6. Germline V gene data show CDR1 as SEHNR and CDR2 as FQNEAQ (reference sequence). This CDR3 has 17 residues. CDR3 nucleotide sequence: TGTGCCAGCAGCTCAGACAGGGCTAGCTCTGGGGCCAACGTCCTGACTTTC. This sequence encodes CASSSDRASSGANVLTF. The whole variable domain, filled in from reference TRBV7-9 and TRBJ2-6, reads DTGVSQNPRHKITKRGQNVTFRCDPISEHNRLYWYRQTLGQGPEFLTYFQNEAQLEKSRLLSDRFSAERPKGSFSTLEIQRTEQGDSAMYLCASSSDRASSGANVLTFGAGSRLTVL.

The chain joins TRBV4-1 to TRBJ1-2; 8 nucleotides match TRBD1. The CDR3 consists of 14 residues. Germline V gives CDR1 MGHRA, CDR2 YSYEKL. Trimming took 4 bases from V and 3 from J; bases not matched to a gene: 4. CDR3 nucleotide sequence: TGCGCCAGCAGCCTCTTGACAGGGGACTATGGCTACACCTTC. Its protein is CASSLLTGDYGYTF.

The J gene is TRBJ2-3, the V gene TRBV6-6; 10 bases agree with TRBD2. This CDR3 spans 14 amino acids. The germline CDR1 and CDR2 sequences are MNHNY and SVGAGI (reference sequence). After removal of 8 bases from V and 4 bases from J, the junction contained 6 bases not matched to a gene. DNA of the CDR3: TGTGCCAGCCTTACTAGCGGGAACCCAGATACGCAGTATTTT. It encodes CASLTSGNPDTQYF.

This clone was counted once. The genes are TRBV5-8 and TRBJ2-5; D uncertain. The CDR3 spans 16 residues. Trimming took off 0 bases at V and 1 base at J, with 13 bases between the two ends. Germline loops: CDR1 SGHTS, CDR2 YDEGEE. In DNA form, the CDR3 reads TGTGCCAGCAGCTTGGGACGGCTAATGGGCCAAGAGACCCAGTACTTC. Its translation is CASSLGRLMGQETQYF.

This chain joins TRBV2 and TRBJ2-1; the match to TRBD2 covers 10 bases. The germline V gene has CDR1 SNHLY and CDR2 FYNNEI. CDR3 length equals 14 residues. J lost 7 bases, V lost 5 bases, and 5 bases had no gene match. CDR3 residues: CASSSTSGQNEQFF. The CDR3 DNA reads TGTGCCAGCAGTTCGACTAGCGGGCAGAATGAGCAGTTCTTC.

V and J are TRBV14 and TRBJ2-2; D is unclear. This CDR3 spans 14 amino acids. Germline CDR1 reads SGHDN; CDR2 reads FVKESK. V shed 4 bases and J shed 4 bases, with 10 bases lying between them. DNA of the CDR3: TGTGCCAGCAGCCCCTGGGTGAGCACCGGGGAGCTGTTTTTT. It specifies CASSPWVSTGELFF.

The V and J genes are TRBV4-3 and TRBJ1-6; 8 bases match TRBD1. V shed 4 bases, J shed 12 bases, and the junction held 8 bases outside the gene matches. The CDR3 is 14 residues long. Germline assignment: CDR1 LGHNA and CDR2 YSLEER. CDR3 amino acids: CASSLRTGQKPLHF. CDR3 nucleotides: TGCGCCAGCAGCCTCCGGACAGGGCAAAAACCCCTCCACTTT.

The V and J genes are TRBV4-2 and TRBJ2-5; D is perhaps TRBD1 (6 bases). Judging by the DNA end, TRBJ2-7 fits better; the J call may be wrong. The CDR3 is made up of 15 amino acids. Germline CDR1 is LGHNA and CDR2 is YNFKEQ. The CDR3 loop is CASSSGVTDPYEQYF. The CDR3, as DNA: TGTGCCAGCAGCTCAGGGGTGACAGACCCCTACGAGCAGTACTTC.

This clone came up once. V and J are TRBV5-1 and TRBJ1-1; D not resolved. This CDR3 spans 13 amino acids. Trimming took 4 bases from V and 3 from J, leaving 10 bases between them. Germline V gives CDR1 SGHRS, CDR2 YFSETQ. The CDR3 reads CASSARVDTEAFF. CDR3 bases: TGCGCCAGCAGCGCGAGGGTAGACACTGAAGCTTTCTTT.

The chain carries TRBV7-9 and TRBJ2-7, with a possible D match to TRBD1 (6 bases). Germline V lookup: CDR1 SEHNR, CDR2 FQNEAQ (reference sequence). V lost 4 bases and J 0 bases, leaving 7 bases between the germline ends. This CDR3 is built from 13 residues. The CDR3 here is CASSWTDSYEQYF. The CDR3 region has the DNA TGTGCCAGCAGCTGGACAGACTCCTACGAGCAGTACTTC.

The V gene is TRBV5-4, the J gene TRBJ2-1; the match to TRBD2 covers 14 bases. The V and J ends lost 4 bases and 8 bases, in that order; junction bases with no gene match: 5. The CDR3 sequence is 15 residues long. CDR1 and CDR2 from the germline V gene are SGHNT and YYREEE (reference sequence). The CDR3 protein is CASSVGLAGVYEQFF. CDR3 DNA sequence: TGTGCCAGCAGCGTGGGACTAGCGGGAGTTTATGAGCAGTTCTTC.

The gene calls are TRBV5-4 and TRBJ2-7, with D possibly TRBD1 on 6 matching bases. V was pared by 2 bases and J by 3 bases, with 15 bases between. CDR3 length: 15 residues. CDR1 and CDR2 (germline): SGHNT, YYREEE (reference sequence). The DNA for the CDR3 is TGTGCCAGCAGCTTTCACGGACAGTCGTTCTACGAGCAGTACTTC. Amino acid sequence: CASSFHGQSFYEQYF.

This chain connects TRBV27 to TRBJ2-2; D is unclear. The V gene lost 7 bases and the J gene lost 6 bases, with 6 bases spanning the gap. The germline V gene encodes CDR1 MNHEY and CDR2 SMNVEV (reference sequence). This CDR3 comprises 11 residues. The CDR3: CASTTPGELFF. The CDR3 DNA reads TGTGCCAGCACGACACCCGGGGAGCTGTTTTTT.

This chain uses TRBV9 with TRBJ2-3, with D possibly TRBD1 on 6 matching bases. The CDR3 totals 15 residues. Germline V gene lookup returns CDR1 SGDLS and CDR2 YYNGEE. V gave up 3 bases and J gave up 6 bases, with 17 bases separating them. In DNA form, the CDR3 reads TGTGCCAGCAGCGCCACCCTGCACACAGGGGATACGCAGTATTTT. The encoded protein is CASSATLHTGDTQYF.

Concerning this clone itself: This specimen includes other DNA sequences encoding the same CDR3. The chain combines TRBV27 with TRBJ2-1, with 11 bases fitting TRBD1. The CDR3 loop spans 15 amino acids. Trimming removed 3 bases from V and 2 bases from J; junction bases left unmatched: 0. CDR1 MNHEY and CDR2 SMNVEV come from the germline V gene (reference sequence). CDR3 loop: CASSLGQGAYNEQFF. The CDR3 bases are TGTGCCAGCAGTTTGGGACAGGGGGCCTACAATGAGCAGTTCTTC.

The chain carries TRBV5-1 and TRBJ2-5, with TRBD1 matching over 9 bases. Germline V gene data show CDR1 as SGHRS and CDR2 as YFSETQ. The CDR3 sequence is 16 residues long. Losses at the gene ends were 4 bases for V and 6 bases for J; bases not matched to a gene: 13. CDR3 in DNA: TGCGCCAGCAGCCTAGAGGGACAGGGTAGGATAAAGACCCAGTACTTC. Its protein is CASSLEGQGRIKTQYF.

This clone was seen once. This sequence joins TRBV27 and TRBJ1-1; possible D gene TRBD1, 6 bases. Deletions cut 5 bases from V and 10 bases from J, with 17 bases between. CDR1 is MNHEY and CDR2 is SMNVEV in the germline V gene (reference sequence). This CDR3 has 13 residues. The CDR3 loop reads CASSPGHDRRAFF. The DNA for the CDR3 is TGTGCCAGCAGTCCAGGCCACGACAGGCGAGCTTTCTTT.

The chain employs TRBV7-9 and TRBJ2-3; 9 positions match TRBD2. This CDR3 region has 15 residues. V was clipped by 5 bases and J by 6 bases; unmatched bases: 9. CDR1 is SEHNR, CDR2 FQNEAQ, per germline (reference sequence). CDR3 region: CASSPRLAVGDTQYF. The CDR3 DNA reads as TGTGCCAGCAGCCCCAGACTAGCGGTGGGCGATACGCAGTATTTT.

Regarding this clone: Other DNA sequences in this sample translate to the same CDR3. The rearrangement uses TRBV6-5 and TRBJ1-2; D remains unclear. The CDR3 extends over 12 amino acids. V was shortened by 6 bases and J by 4 bases, with 9 bases between the two germline ends. Germline CDR1 and CDR2: MNHEY and SVGAGI. CDR3 nucleotides: TGTGCCAGCAGCACGACCGGCTATGGCTACACCTTC. Its protein is CASSTTGYGYTF.

The J gene is TRBJ2-1, the V gene TRBV7-2; D is ambiguous. Germline V lookup: CDR1 SGHTA, CDR2 FQGNSA. V was shortened by 2 bases and J by 0 bases, with 8 bases between the two germline ends. This CDR3 has 15 residues. CDR3: CASSLIKSSYNEQFF. DNA of the CDR3: TGTGCCAGCAGCTTAATCAAGAGCTCCTACAATGAGCAGTTCTTC.

The gene calls are TRBV4-3 and TRBJ2-7, with D perhaps TRBD2 (6 bases). V shed 4 bases and J shed 4 bases, with 23 bases lying between them. This CDR3 comprises 17 residues. Per the germline V gene, CDR1 is LGHNA and CDR2 is YSLEER. The CDR3 region has the DNA TGCGCCAGCAGCCGAGGCCGGGAGCTGGCGGGGAGATACGAGCAGTACTTC. Translated, it gives CASSRGRELAGRYEQYF.

This clone was found a few times. The chain combines TRBV19 with TRBJ2-7; TRBD1 agrees at 8 bases. V lost 3 bases and J lost 6; bases outside the gene matches: 7. The CDR3 totals 14 residues. CDR1 and CDR2 from the germline V gene are LNHDA and SQIVND (reference sequence). As DNA, the CDR3 is TGTGCCAGTAGTATGGGACAGGAGATGGGCGAGCAGTACTTC. Translating it yields CASSMGQEMGEQYF.

This sequence joins TRBV4-3 and TRBJ2-1, with 8 bases matching TRBD2. This CDR3 contains 16 residues. CDR1 LGHNA and CDR2 YSLEER come from the germline V gene. V gave up 0 bases and J gave up 9 bases; unmatched junction bases: 10. The CDR3: CASSQDEREWFSEQFF. The CDR3 DNA follows: TGCGCCAGCAGCCAAGATGAGCGGGAGTGGTTTAGTGAGCAGTTCTTC.

This clone has only a few counts. Other nucleotide sequences from this sample produce the same CDR3. This chain links TRBV5-4 with TRBJ1-1, with D uncertain. In germline, CDR1 is SGHNT, CDR2 YYREEE (reference sequence). Trimming removed 2 bases from V and 2 bases from J, with 4 bases in between. CDR3 length equals 12 residues. The CDR3 here is CASSFGNTEAFF. The CDR3 DNA reads TGTGCCAGCAGCTTTGGAAACACTGAAGCTTTCTTT.

The rearrangement joins TRBV4-3 to TRBJ2-7; tentatively, D is TRBD1 (5 bases). Germline V CDR1 and CDR2: LGHNA, YSLEER. CDR3 length equals 15 residues. Trimming shortened V by 0 bases and J by 3 bases, and 12 bases separated the two germline ends. This CDR3 is CASSQERTQRYEQYF. In DNA form, the CDR3 reads TGCGCCAGCAGCCAAGAACGGACACAACGCTACGAGCAGTACTTC.

This chain joins TRBV29-1 and TRBJ2-5; D call uncertain. Germline CDR1 is SQVTM and CDR2 is ANQGSEA. The CDR3 sequence is 11 residues long. Deletions cut 3 bases from V and 3 bases from J, with 5 bases between. The CDR3 here is CSVEKEETQYF. The CDR3 nucleotides are TGCAGCGTTGAGAAAGAAGAGACCCAGTACTTC.